A single sample gave rise to the 28 T cell receptor beta chains below, sequenced in a study of blood T cell repertoires in COVID-19. The data were produced by immunoSEQ multiplex PCR, yet TCRdb's version contains in-frame clones alone and is incomplete. The top ten clones hold around 1.8% of a sample with hundreds of thousands of clones, 75% to 90% of them seen once. Material for sequencing was PBMCs or T cells enriched from blood (not recorded which). The source of these receptors is a woman aged 25 to 39 who had been exposed to COVID-19.

This chain connects TRBV5-4 to TRBJ2-2; TRBD2 is a possible D gene (6 bases). V shed 4 bases and J shed 1 base, with 14 bases lying between them. The germline V gene has CDR1 SGHNT and CDR2 YYREEE (reference sequence). This CDR3 is 16 amino acids long. The CDR3 spells CASSRKSGLNTGELFF. The CDR3 region has the DNA TGTGCCAGCAGCCGAAAATCGGGACTGAACACCGGGGAGCTGTTTTTT.

The chain's CDR3 is CAWSAKAGSSYEQYF. In DNA form, the CDR3 reads TGTGCCTGGAGCGCCAAAGCGGGGAGCTCCTACGAGCAGTACTTC. The chain employs TRBV30 and TRBJ2-7, with TRBD2 identical over 7 bases. V lost 3 bases, J lost 0 bases, and 8 bases stayed unmatched. Germline V CDR1 and CDR2: GTSNPN, SVGIG (reference sequence). The CDR3 runs to 15 residues.

V usage is TRBV4-3 and J usage is TRBJ2-2, with D uncertain. The CDR3 has 16 amino acids. Germline lookup yields CDR1 LGHNA and CDR2 YSLEER. Trimming left V 0 bases short and J 2 bases short, with 10 bases between. The CDR3 loop is CASSQDRHLNTGELFF. DNA of the CDR3: TGCGCCAGCAGCCAAGACAGGCACCTAAACACCGGGGAGCTGTTTTTT.

The J gene is TRBJ2-5, the V gene TRBV7-6; TRBD1 is a possible D gene (6 bases). The germline V gene encodes CDR1 SGHVS and CDR2 FNYEAQ. V lost 3 bases, J lost 0 bases, and 11 bases lay in between. The CDR3 length is 15 residues. The CDR3 region has the DNA TGTGCCAGCAGCTTCCAGGGGCAGTACCAAGAGACCCAGTACTTC. The encoded protein is CASSFQGQYQETQYF.

The rearrangement joins TRBV28 to TRBJ2-5; 10 bases are a match to TRBD2. Trimming cost V 4 bases and J 5 bases; bases outside gene matches: 13. Germline values: CDR1 MDHEN, CDR2 SYDVKM. This CDR3 is built from 17 residues. The CDR3, as DNA: TGTGCCAGCAGTTCGCAACCGGGACTAGCGACCCGGGAGACCCAGTACTTC. Its protein is CASSSQPGLATRETQYF.

This chain connects TRBV11-2 to TRBJ1-1; 7 positions agree with TRBD1. Losses at the gene ends were 4 bases for V and 9 bases for J; bases not matched to a gene: 11. CDR1 and CDR2 (germline): SGHAT, FQNNGV. The CDR3 loop spans 14 amino acids. The CDR3 DNA is TGTGCCAGCAGCTCCGATCCTAGCAGGGGGAAAGCTTTCTTT. Translating gives CASSSDPSRGKAFF.

The rearrangement uses TRBV6-5 and TRBJ2-5; TRBD1 matches 8 bases. The CDR3 extends over 14 amino acids. The V gene end was trimmed by 8 bases and the J gene end by 4 bases; junction bases not matched to a gene: 9. CDR1 is MNHEY and CDR2 is SVGAGI in the germline V gene. The CDR3, as DNA: TGTGCCAGCTTCCGCTCAGGGGGCGGAGAGACCCAGTACTTC. It encodes CASFRSGGGETQYF.

The chain is built from TRBV10-3 and TRBJ2-5, with D perhaps TRBD1 (5 bases). Per the germline V gene, CDR1 is ENHRY and CDR2 is SYGVKD. This CDR3 contains 15 residues. Trimming pared 6 bases from V and 0 bases from J, leaving 14 bases between. The CDR3 is CAISPRGLDQETQYF. Here the CDR3 DNA reads TGTGCCATCAGCCCAAGGGGCCTTGACCAAGAGACCCAGTACTTC.

The rearrangement links TRBV12-3 or TRBV12-4 to TRBJ2-3, with a tentative D call TRBD2 (5 bases). Trimming stripped 6 bases from V and 8 bases from J, with 9 bases between. The CDR3 is made up of 11 amino acids. The CDR3 loop is CASRAEGTQYF. CDR3 sequence (DNA): TGTGCCAGCAGGGCAGAGGGTACGCAGTATTTT.

The chain links TRBV6-5 to TRBJ1-1; D unclear. V lost 5 bases and J lost 4, with 17 bases in between. Germline CDR1 and CDR2: MNHEY and SVGAGI. This CDR3 comprises 15 residues. CDR3: CASSTEPLLGTEAFF. The DNA of the CDR3 is TGTGCCAGCAGTACTGAACCACTGCTAGGCACTGAAGCTTTCTTT.

V gene TRBV7-8 combines with J gene TRBJ1-3; D gene uncertain. Germline loops: CDR1 SGHVS, CDR2 FQNEAQ. Deletions cut 2 bases from V and 0 bases from J, with 5 bases between. The CDR3 has 14 amino acids. CDR3 DNA sequence: TGTGCCAGCAGCTTAACTCTCTCTGGAAACACCATATATTTT. This sequence encodes CASSLTLSGNTIYF.

J is TRBJ1-3 and V is TRBV4-2; 8 nucleotides match TRBD1. The V gene end was trimmed by 1 base and the J gene end by 7 bases; junction bases not matched to a gene: 3. This CDR3 is built from 14 residues. Germline V gene lookup returns CDR1 LGHNA and CDR2 YNFKEQ. This CDR3 is CASSQGTGLNTIYF. The CDR3 bases are TGTGCCAGCAGCCAAGGGACAGGGCTTAACACCATATATTTT.

The V call is TRBV15, the J call TRBJ2-2, with a possible D match to TRBD2 (6 bases). Trimming removed 4 bases at V and 9 bases at J, with 9 bases between. In germline, CDR1 is LNHNV, CDR2 YYDKDF (reference sequence). The CDR3 extends over 12 amino acids. In DNA, the CDR3 is TGTGCCACCAGCATGGGAGGAAGGGAGCTGTTTTTT. It encodes CATSMGGRELFF.

The V call is TRBV3-1 (or the pseudogene TRBV3-2), the J call TRBJ1-2; 8 bases match TRBD1. This CDR3 contains 14 residues. Losses at the gene ends were 4 bases for V and 8 bases for J; bases not matched to a gene: 9. CDR1 and CDR2 (germline): LGHDT, YNNKEL (reference sequence). The DNA for the CDR3 is TGTGCCAGCAGCCTTCGACAGGGGACGAGGGGCTACACCTTC. Its translation: CASSLRQGTRGYTF.

This clone was recorded only once. The chain has TRBV30 and TRBJ1-5; D is unresolved. CDR1 is GTSNPN and CDR2 is SVGIG in the germline V gene (reference sequence). The CDR3 has 12 residues. Trimming removed 3 bases from V and 9 bases from J, with 12 bases in between. This CDR3 is CAWRTGGLPQHF. CDR3 nucleotides: TGTGCCTGGAGGACGGGTGGTTTGCCCCAGCATTTT.

This chain connects TRBV28 to TRBJ2-3, with D possibly being TRBD2 (7 bases). Germline V gene lookup returns CDR1 MDHEN and CDR2 SYDVKM. Trimming took 2 bases from V and 3 from J, leaving 18 bases between them. The CDR3 loop spans 17 amino acids. As DNA, the CDR3 is TGTGCCAGCAGTTTAGGGAGGGGGACGAGGGGTACAGATACGCAGTATTTT. Translation: CASSLGRGTRGTDTQYF.

The V gene is TRBV5-5, the J gene TRBJ2-7, with D possibly TRBD2 on 6 matching bases. The CDR3 has 15 residues. The germline CDR1 and CDR2 sequences are SGHKS and YYEKEE (reference sequence). The ends were cut back, 0 bases at V and 4 bases at J, with 14 bases in the middle. The CDR3: CASSLGDSNLYEQYF. The CDR3 DNA follows: TGTGCCAGCAGCTTGGGGGACTCAAATCTTTACGAGCAGTACTTC.

V usage is TRBV6-1 and J usage is TRBJ2-7, with TRBD1 identical over 8 bases. This CDR3 is built from 14 residues. Germline V gene data show CDR1 as MNHNS and CDR2 as SASEGT. Trimming took 0 bases from V and 7 from J; bases not matched to a gene: 5. The CDR3 DNA reads as TGTGCCAGCAGTGAAGCGAGGACAGGGCGGGAGCAGTACTTC. Protein sequence: CASSEARTGREQYF.

The V and J genes are TRBV2 and TRBJ2-2; TRBD1 aligns across 8 bases. CDR1 and CDR2 (germline): SNHLY, FYNNEI. V gave up 4 bases and J gave up 1 base; unmatched junction bases: 5. CDR3 length: 16 amino acids. CDR3 sequence (DNA): TGTGCCAGCAGTGGAAGACAGGGGCGGAACACCGGGGAGCTGTTTTTT. Encoded protein: CASSGRQGRNTGELFF.

This chain connects TRBV11-2 to TRBJ2-4; perhaps TRBD2 as D (5 bases). Trimming cost V 1 base and J 9 bases, with 7 bases left between them. There are 12 residues in the CDR3. Per germline, CDR1 SGHAT and CDR2 FQNNGV. CDR3 protein: CASSLVGGIQYF. The CDR3 region has the DNA TGTGCCAGCAGCTTAGTAGGAGGCATTCAGTACTTC.

The gene calls are TRBV9 and TRBJ1-4; the match to TRBD1 covers 10 bases. The CDR3 is 15 residues long. After removal of 0 bases from V and 8 bases from J, the junction contained 4 bases not matched to a gene. Germline CDR1 SGDLS, CDR2 YYNGEE. CDR3 residues: CASSVETGGQEKLFF. The CDR3 bases are TGTGCCAGCAGCGTAGAGACAGGGGGCCAGGAAAAACTGTTTTTT.

The V call is TRBV13, the J call TRBJ2-7; D is ambiguous. Germline V gives CDR1 PRHDT, CDR2 FYEKMQ (reference sequence). Trimming stripped 2 bases from V and 7 bases from J, with 9 bases between. The CDR3 runs 12 residues. DNA of the CDR3: TGTGCCAGCAGCTTACCCCTCCGTGAGCAGTACTTC. It is translated as CASSLPLREQYF.

This clone was detected once. The gene calls are TRBV10-3 and TRBJ1-4, with TRBD1 identical over 9 bases. Germline V gives CDR1 ENHRY, CDR2 SYGVKD. The CDR3 is 13 residues long. Germline trimming cut 10 bases from V and 8 bases from J; bases unmatched to any gene: 8. DNA of the CDR3: TGTGCCACCGGGACAGGGCTAGGGGAAAAACTGTTTTTT. Its protein product is CATGTGLGEKLFF.

The gene calls are TRBV20-1 and TRBJ2-1; D perhaps matches TRBD2 (5 bases). The CDR3 length is 11 residues. Germline CDR1 is DFQATT and CDR2 is SNEGSKA (reference sequence). Trimming cost V 6 bases and J 9 bases, with 12 bases left between them. The CDR3 sequence is CSADYSFEQFF. The CDR3, as DNA: TGCAGTGCCGACTACTCGTTTGAGCAGTTCTTC.

The J gene is TRBJ2-1, the V gene TRBV4-3; 8 bases map to TRBD2. The CDR3 is made up of 18 amino acids. CDR1 and CDR2 (germline): LGHNA, YSLEER. The ends lost 6 bases at V and 2 bases at J; junction bases unmatched: 15. In DNA, the CDR3 is TGCGCCAGCAGACCAGACCTGTGGCGGGGGGATACCTACAATGAGCAGTTCTTC. This gives the protein CASRPDLWRGDTYNEQFF.

This rearrangement joins TRBV5-6 to TRBJ1-2, with a weak D call TRBD1 (6 bases). Germline CDR1 is SGHDT and CDR2 is YYEEEE. Trimming removed 6 bases from V and 5 bases from J, with 17 bases in between. The CDR3 length is 14 residues. The CDR3 nucleotides are TGTGCCAGCACGATCTGGGCAGGGGCATATGGCTACACCTTC. Translated: CASTIWAGAYGYTF.

This sequence joins TRBV4-1 and TRBJ1-5; the match to TRBD1 covers 7 bases. Trimming removed 0 bases from V and 2 bases from J; junction bases left unmatched: 7. This CDR3 is built from 17 residues. Per the germline V gene, CDR1 is MGHRA and CDR2 is YSYEKL. In DNA form, the CDR3 reads TGCGCCAGCAGCCAAGATCCAGGGGGTTTTGGCAATCAGCCCCAGCATTTT. The encoded protein is CASSQDPGGFGNQPQHF.

V gene TRBV24-1 combines with J gene TRBJ2-1; D is possibly TRBD1 (5 bases). CDR1 is KGHDR, CDR2 SFDVKD, per germline. CDR3 length: 12 residues. The V end was cut by 7 bases, the J end by 10 bases, with 13 bases between. The CDR3 bases are TGTGCCACCAGCCTCCAGGGCCACGAGCAGTTCTTC. This encodes CATSLQGHEQFF.